This T cell receptor beta chain was obtained from a study of T cell responses to AZD1222 COVID-19 vaccine. Study outcomes and limitations: Spike-spanning, vaccine-associated CD4 TCRs were dominant at 160-218 and 743-854. Donors, mostly white British, included more females; clonal diversity was possibly underestimated. No repertoire was sampled before or during the peak T cell response, only after it.

The protocol was immunoSEQ multiplex PCR, while the TCRdb copy is restricted to in-frame clones and leaves out a portion. The sample carries 110,000 or so clones, more than 70% recorded once. A note on this clone: The antigen is unknown.

Deletions cut 7 bases from V and 6 bases from J, with 21 bases between. Looked up from germline, CDR1 is MNHEY and CDR2 is SMNVEV (reference sequence). This CDR3 region has 15 residues. Second-dose schedules of about 4 or about 12 weeks were combined. Sequenced here: peripheral blood, sampled 28 days after the second AZD1222 dose. The J gene is TRBJ1-2, the V gene TRBV27; weak D call: TRBD1 (5 bases). This TCR came from an adult who received the AZD1222 COVID-19 vaccine. The CDR3 loop is CASISQYGQGDGYTF. CDR3 coding DNA: TGTGCCAGCATTAGTCAGTACGGGCAGGGTGATGGCTACACCTTC.